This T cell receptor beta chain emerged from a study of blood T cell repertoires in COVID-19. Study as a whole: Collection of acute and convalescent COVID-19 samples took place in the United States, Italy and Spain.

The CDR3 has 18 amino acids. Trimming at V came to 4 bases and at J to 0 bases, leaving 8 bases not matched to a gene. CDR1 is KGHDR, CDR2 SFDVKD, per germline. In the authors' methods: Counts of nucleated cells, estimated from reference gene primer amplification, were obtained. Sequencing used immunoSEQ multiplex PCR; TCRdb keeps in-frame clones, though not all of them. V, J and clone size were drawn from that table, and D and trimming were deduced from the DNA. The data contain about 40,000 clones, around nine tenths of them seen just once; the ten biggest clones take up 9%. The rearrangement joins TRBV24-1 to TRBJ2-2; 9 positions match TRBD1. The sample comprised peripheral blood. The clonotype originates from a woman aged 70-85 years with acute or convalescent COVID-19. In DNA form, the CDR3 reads TGTGCCACCAGTGACCCCCTCGGACAGGGGACGAACACCGGGGAGCTGTTTTTT. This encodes CATSDPLGQGTNTGELFF.